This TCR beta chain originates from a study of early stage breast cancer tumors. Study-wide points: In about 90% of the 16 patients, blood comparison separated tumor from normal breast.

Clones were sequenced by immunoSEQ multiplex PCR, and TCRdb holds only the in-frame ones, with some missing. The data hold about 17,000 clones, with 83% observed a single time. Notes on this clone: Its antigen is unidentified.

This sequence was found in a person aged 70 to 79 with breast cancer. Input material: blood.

CDR3 sequence reads: CAAQGVSYEQYF. The CDR3 nucleotides are TGTGCCGCACAGGGTGTCTCCTACGAGCAGTACTTC. This chain connects TRBV10-3 to TRBJ2-7, with a tentative D call TRBD1 (6 bases). The ends were cut back, 11 bases at V and 0 bases at J, with 11 bases in the middle. The germline V gene has CDR1 ENHRY and CDR2 SYGVKD. The CDR3 loop spans 12 amino acids.